This TCR beta chain was observed in a study of CD8+CD57+ T cells in acquired aplastic anemia. Profiles of TCR beta VDJ and CDR3 were generated from a genomic DNA template. TCRdb analysed the reads with MiXCR anew, one entry per CDR3 protein. The sample holds a few hundred thousand distinct CDR3 sequences, 55% to 70% seen once. Sequencing input: sorted CD4+, CD8+, or CD8+CD57+ T cells (not recorded which) from PBMCs. This sequence was found in a human donor in good health, serving as a control.

CDR3 sequence: CASAFSTETQYF. The CDR3 DNA is TGTGCCAGCGCCTTCTCGACAGAGACCCAGTACTTC. The chain couples TRBV2 to TRBJ2-5; D call uncertain. V lost 8 bases and J 4 bases, leaving 11 bases between the germline ends. CDR3 length equals 12 residues. CDR1 is SNHLY and CDR2 is FYNNEI in the germline V gene.